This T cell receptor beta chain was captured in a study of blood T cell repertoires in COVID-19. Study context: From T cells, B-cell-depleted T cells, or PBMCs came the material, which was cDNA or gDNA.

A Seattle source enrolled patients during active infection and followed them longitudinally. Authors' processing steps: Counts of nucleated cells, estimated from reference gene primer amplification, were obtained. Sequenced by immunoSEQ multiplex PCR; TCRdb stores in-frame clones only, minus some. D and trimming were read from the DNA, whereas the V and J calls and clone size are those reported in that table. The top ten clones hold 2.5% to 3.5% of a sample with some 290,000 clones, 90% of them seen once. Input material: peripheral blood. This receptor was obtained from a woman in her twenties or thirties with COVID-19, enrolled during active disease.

The CDR3: CASRAGQGYGYTF. The CDR3 region has the DNA TGTGCCAGCAGGGCCGGACAGGGCTATGGCTACACCTTC. The V and J genes are TRBV6-5 and TRBJ1-2; 8 bases map to TRBD1. The CDR3 loop spans 13 amino acids. From germline, CDR1 is MNHEY and CDR2 SVGAGI. The V gene end was trimmed by 6 bases and the J gene end by 4 bases; junction bases not matched to a gene: 4.